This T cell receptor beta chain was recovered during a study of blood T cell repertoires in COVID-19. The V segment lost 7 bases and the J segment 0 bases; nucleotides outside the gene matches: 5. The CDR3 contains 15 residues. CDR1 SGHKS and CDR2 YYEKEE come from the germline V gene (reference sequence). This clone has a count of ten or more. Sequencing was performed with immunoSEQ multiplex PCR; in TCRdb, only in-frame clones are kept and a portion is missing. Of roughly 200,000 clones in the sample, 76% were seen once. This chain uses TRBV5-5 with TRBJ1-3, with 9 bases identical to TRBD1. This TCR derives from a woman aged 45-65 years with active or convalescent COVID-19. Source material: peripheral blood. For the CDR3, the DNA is TGTGCCAGCGGCCGGACAGGGGTCTCTGGAAACACCATATATTTT. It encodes CASGRTGVSGNTIYF.